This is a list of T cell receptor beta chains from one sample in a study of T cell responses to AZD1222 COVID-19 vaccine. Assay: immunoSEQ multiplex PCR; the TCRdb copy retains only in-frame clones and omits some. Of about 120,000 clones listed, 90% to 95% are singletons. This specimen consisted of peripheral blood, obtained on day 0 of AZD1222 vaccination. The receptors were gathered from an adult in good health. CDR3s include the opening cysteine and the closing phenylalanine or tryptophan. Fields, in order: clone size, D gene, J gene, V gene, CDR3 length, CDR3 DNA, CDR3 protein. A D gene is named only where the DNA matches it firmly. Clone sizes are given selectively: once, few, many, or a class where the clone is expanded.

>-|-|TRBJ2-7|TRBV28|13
TGTGCCAGCAGTTTAGGAAGCTCCTACGAGCAGTACTTC
CASSLGSSYEQYF
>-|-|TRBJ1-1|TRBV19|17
TGTGCCAGTAGGAAACAGGGTCGAAGGGCAATGAACACTGAAGCTTTCTTT
CASRKQGRRAMNTEAFF
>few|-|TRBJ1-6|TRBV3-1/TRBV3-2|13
TGTGCCAGCAGCCAAGGGGCGCGATCACCCCTCCACTTT
CASSQGARSPLHF
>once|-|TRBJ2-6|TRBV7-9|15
TGTGCCAGCAGCTTAAGTGGGGTTGGGGCCAACGTCCTGACTTTC
CASSLSGVGANVLTF
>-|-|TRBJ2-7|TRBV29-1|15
TGCAGCGTTGTACCGGGAGCGGAAAGCTCCTACGAGCAGTACTTC
CSVVPGAESSYEQYF
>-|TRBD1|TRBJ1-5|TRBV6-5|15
TGTGCCAGCAGCCTCGACAGGGGAGGGAGTCAGCCCCAGCATTTT
CASSLDRGGSQPQHF
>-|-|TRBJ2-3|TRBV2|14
TGTGCCAGCAGGGAGACCTGGGGCACAGATACGCAGTATTTT
CASRETWGTDTQYF
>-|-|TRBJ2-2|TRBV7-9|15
TGTGCCAGCAGCCCCCAGGGTCTACGTGGCGGGGAGCTGTTTTTT
CASSPQGLRGGELFF
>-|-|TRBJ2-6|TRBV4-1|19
TGCGCCAGCAGCCAAGATTGGCTAGAAAACTACTCTGGGGCCAACGTCCTGACTTTC
CASSQDWLENYSGANVLTF
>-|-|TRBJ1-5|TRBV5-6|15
TGTGCCAGCAGCTTGGCCCGAGACAGGAATCAGCCCCAGCATTTT
CASSLARDRNQPQHF
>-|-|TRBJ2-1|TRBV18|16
TGTGCCAGCTCACCCCGGACTCCGGGACTGTACAATGAGCAGTTCTTC
CASSPRTPGLYNEQFF
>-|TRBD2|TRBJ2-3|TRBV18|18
TGTGCCAGCTCACCCGAGGGACTAGCGGGGCCAAGCACAGATACGCAGTATTTT
CASSPEGLAGPSTDTQYF
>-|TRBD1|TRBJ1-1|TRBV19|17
TGTGCCACTTCGAGTCAGGGGGCCTTCATTTTTAACACTGAAGCTTTCTTT
CATSSQGAFIFNTEAFF
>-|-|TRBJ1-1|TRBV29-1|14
TGCAGCGTTGTCGGGGGCCGCTTTGGCACTGAAGCTTTCTTT
CSVVGGRFGTEAFF